These T cell receptor beta chains were read from a single sample in a study of T cell responses to AZD1222 COVID-19 vaccine. The data were produced by immunoSEQ multiplex PCR, yet TCRdb's version contains in-frame clones alone and is incomplete. The sample shows about 120,000 clones, about nine tenths of them seen only once. The source was peripheral blood, collected 28 days after the second dose of the MenACWY control vaccine. These receptors were obtained from an adult who received the MenACWY meningococcal vaccine as a control. Both conserved end residues are trimmed from each CDR3. Each record gives: J gene, V gene, CDR3 protein.

j_call: TRBJ2-5; v_call: TRBV27; cdr3_aa: ASSLRRPSLTQY
j_call: TRBJ1-5; v_call: TRBV7-2; cdr3_aa: ASSLTTEYQPQH
j_call: TRBJ2-7; v_call: TRBV7-8; cdr3_aa: ASSLTVFYEQY
j_call: TRBJ1-2; v_call: TRBV7-9; cdr3_aa: ASYKPGTLHNYGYT
j_call: TRBJ2-5; v_call: TRBV9; cdr3_aa: ASSVGASGQETQY
j_call: TRBJ1-1; v_call: TRBV7-8; cdr3_aa: ASSSHRTNTEAF
j_call: TRBJ2-3; v_call: TRBV10-1; cdr3_aa: ASSESQGFTDTQY
j_call: TRBJ2-3; v_call: TRBV18; cdr3_aa: ASLKSTGGTDTQY
j_call: TRBJ1-2; v_call: TRBV21-1; cdr3_aa: ASSKSSRRYGYT
j_call: TRBJ2-5; v_call: TRBV11-2; cdr3_aa: ASSLELAGAINTQY
j_call: TRBJ1-2; v_call: TRBV5-5; cdr3_aa: ASSNRYPDYGYT
j_call: TRBJ2-7; v_call: TRBV6-5; cdr3_aa: ASTQANLYEQY
j_call: TRBJ2-3; v_call: TRBV28; cdr3_aa: ASSLGGTSGGNTDTQY
j_call: TRBJ1-1; v_call: TRBV6-5; cdr3_aa: ASSYGTEAF
j_call: TRBJ1-2; v_call: TRBV2; cdr3_aa: ASSDTGLYGYT
j_call: TRBJ1-2; v_call: TRBV7-8; cdr3_aa: ASSYILQGGIDGYT
j_call: TRBJ2-7; v_call: TRBV15; cdr3_aa: ATSRDPAGTFYEQY
j_call: TRBJ2-1; v_call: TRBV28; cdr3_aa: ASSLSQGAHNEQF
j_call: TRBJ1-2; v_call: TRBV5-5; cdr3_aa: ASSLVLIGYT
j_call: TRBJ1-2; v_call: TRBV18; cdr3_aa: ASSPRQEIYGYT
j_call: TRBJ2-1; v_call: TRBV5-4; cdr3_aa: ASSWGPAYNEQF
j_call: TRBJ2-3; v_call: TRBV5-1; cdr3_aa: ASSHGTAAPDTQY
j_call: TRBJ2-3; v_call: TRBV7-7; cdr3_aa: ASSLRPSGSTDTQY
j_call: TRBJ2-1; v_call: TRBV5-8; cdr3_aa: ASSWWTSGSYNEQF
j_call: TRBJ1-3; v_call: TRBV15; cdr3_aa: ATSRVSGGRRNTIY
j_call: TRBJ2-3; v_call: TRBV28; cdr3_aa: ASNLAGEGDTQY
j_call: TRBJ2-7; v_call: TRBV28; cdr3_aa: ASSSWYEQY
j_call: TRBJ1-4; v_call: TRBV2; cdr3_aa: ASIVSRATNEKLF
j_call: TRBJ2-1; v_call: TRBV7-9; cdr3_aa: ASSPAGGTITNEQF
j_call: TRBJ2-6; v_call: TRBV19; cdr3_aa: ASSRVSSLAGANVLT
j_call: TRBJ2-1; v_call: TRBV28; cdr3_aa: ASTAFSGSRNEQF
j_call: TRBJ2-2; v_call: TRBV28; cdr3_aa: ASSLVEGLAGGTGELF
j_call: TRBJ1-6; v_call: TRBV5-8; cdr3_aa: ASSVNRGLGYNSPLH
j_call: TRBJ1-3; v_call: TRBV5-4; cdr3_aa: ASSLGGTGGSGNTIY
j_call: TRBJ2-2; v_call: TRBV7-6; cdr3_aa: ASSFVASNTGELF